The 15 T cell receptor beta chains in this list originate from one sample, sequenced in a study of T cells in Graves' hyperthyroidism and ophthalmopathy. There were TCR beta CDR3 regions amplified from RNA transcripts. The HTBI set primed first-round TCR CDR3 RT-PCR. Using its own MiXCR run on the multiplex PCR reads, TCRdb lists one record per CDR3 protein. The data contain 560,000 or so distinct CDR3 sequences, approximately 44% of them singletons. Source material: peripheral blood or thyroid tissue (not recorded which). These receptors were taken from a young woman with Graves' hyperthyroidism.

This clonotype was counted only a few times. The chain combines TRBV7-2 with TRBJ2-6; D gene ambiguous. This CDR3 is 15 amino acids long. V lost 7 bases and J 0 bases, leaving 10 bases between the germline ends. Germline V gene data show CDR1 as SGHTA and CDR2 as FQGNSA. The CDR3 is CASTYGRSGANVLTF. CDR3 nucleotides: TGTGCCAGCACCTACGGGCGCTCTGGGGCCAACGTCCTGACTTTC.

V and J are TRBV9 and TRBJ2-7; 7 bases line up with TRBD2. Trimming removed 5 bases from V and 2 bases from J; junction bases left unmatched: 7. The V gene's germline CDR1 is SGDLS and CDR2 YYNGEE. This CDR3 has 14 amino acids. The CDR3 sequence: CASSRASGTYEQYF. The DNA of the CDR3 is TGTGCCAGCAGTCGGGCTAGCGGAACCTACGAGCAGTACTTC.

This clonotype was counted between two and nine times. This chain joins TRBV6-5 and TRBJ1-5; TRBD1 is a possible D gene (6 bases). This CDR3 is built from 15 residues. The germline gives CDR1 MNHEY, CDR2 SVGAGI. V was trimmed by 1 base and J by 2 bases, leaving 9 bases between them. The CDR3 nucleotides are TGTGCCAGCAGTTACTTGGCAGGGGGCAATCAGCCCCAGCATTTT. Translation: CASSYLAGGNQPQHF.

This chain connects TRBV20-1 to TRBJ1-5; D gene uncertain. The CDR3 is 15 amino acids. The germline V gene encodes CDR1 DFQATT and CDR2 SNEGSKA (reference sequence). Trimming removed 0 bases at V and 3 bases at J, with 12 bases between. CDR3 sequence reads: CSAREGEPTNQPQHF. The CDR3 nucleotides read TGCAGTGCTAGAGAAGGAGAGCCTACCAATCAGCCCCAGCATTTT.

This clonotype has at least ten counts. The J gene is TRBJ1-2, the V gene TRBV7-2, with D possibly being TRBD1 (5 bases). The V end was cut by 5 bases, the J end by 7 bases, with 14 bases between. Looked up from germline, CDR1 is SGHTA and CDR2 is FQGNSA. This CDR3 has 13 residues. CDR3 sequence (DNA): TGTGCCAGCAGCCCCGGGGCGGCGGGTGGCTACACCTTC. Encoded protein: CASSPGAAGGYTF.

This chain's CDR3 is CANSRQENYGYTF. The CDR3 DNA is TGTGCCAACAGCCGACAGGAGAACTATGGCTACACCTTC. The chain couples TRBV25-1 to TRBJ1-2; tentative D call: TRBD1 (6 bases). In germline, CDR1 is MGHDK, CDR2 SYGVNS. The CDR3 has 13 residues. Trimming cost V 10 bases and J 2 bases, with 14 bases left between them.

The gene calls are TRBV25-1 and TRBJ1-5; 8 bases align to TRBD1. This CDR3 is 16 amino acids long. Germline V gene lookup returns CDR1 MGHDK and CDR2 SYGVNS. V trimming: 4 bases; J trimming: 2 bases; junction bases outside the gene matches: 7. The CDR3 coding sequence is TGTGCCAGCAGTGCCTCGGACAGGGTGGGCAATCAGCCCCAGCATTTT. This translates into CASSASDRVGNQPQHF.

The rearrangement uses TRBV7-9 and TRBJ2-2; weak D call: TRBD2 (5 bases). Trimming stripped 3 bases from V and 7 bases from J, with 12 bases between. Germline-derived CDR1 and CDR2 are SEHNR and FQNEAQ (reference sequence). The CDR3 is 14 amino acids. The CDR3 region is CASSLSRASGELFF. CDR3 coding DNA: TGTGCCAGCAGCTTGTCGCGGGCCAGCGGGGAGCTGTTTTTT.

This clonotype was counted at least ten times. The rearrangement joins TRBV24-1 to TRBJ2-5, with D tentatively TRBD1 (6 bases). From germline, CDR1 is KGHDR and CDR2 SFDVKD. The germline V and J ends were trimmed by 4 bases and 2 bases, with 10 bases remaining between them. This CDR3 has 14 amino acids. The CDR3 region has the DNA TGTGCCACCAGTGACTCGGACAGACAAGAGACCCAGTACTTC. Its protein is CATSDSDRQETQYF.

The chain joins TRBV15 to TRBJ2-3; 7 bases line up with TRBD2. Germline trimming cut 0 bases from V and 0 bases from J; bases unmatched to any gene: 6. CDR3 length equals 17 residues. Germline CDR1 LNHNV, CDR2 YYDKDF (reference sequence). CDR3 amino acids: CATSRDRSGPSTDTQYF. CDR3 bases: TGTGCCACCAGCAGAGATCGTAGCGGGCCCAGCACAGATACGCAGTATTTT. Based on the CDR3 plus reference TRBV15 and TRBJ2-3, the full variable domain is DAMVIQNPRYQVTQFGKPVTLSCSQTLNHNVMYWYQQKSSQAPKLLFHYYDKDFNNEADTPDNFQSRRPNTSFCFLDIRSPGLGDTAMYLCATSRDRSGPSTDTQYFGPGTRLTVL.

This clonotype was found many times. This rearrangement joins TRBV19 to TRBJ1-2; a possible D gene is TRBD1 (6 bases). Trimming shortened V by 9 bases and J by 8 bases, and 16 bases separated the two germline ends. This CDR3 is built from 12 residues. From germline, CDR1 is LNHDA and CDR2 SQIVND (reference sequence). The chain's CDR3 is CARRDRSWGYTF. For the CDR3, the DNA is TGTGCCAGGAGAGACAGGTCCTGGGGCTACACCTTC.

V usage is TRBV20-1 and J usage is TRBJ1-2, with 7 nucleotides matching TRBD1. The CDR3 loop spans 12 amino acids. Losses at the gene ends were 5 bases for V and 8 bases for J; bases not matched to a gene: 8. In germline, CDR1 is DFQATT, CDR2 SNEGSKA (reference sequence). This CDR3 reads CSAATDREGYTF. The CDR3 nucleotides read TGCAGTGCTGCAACCGACAGGGAAGGCTACACCTTC.

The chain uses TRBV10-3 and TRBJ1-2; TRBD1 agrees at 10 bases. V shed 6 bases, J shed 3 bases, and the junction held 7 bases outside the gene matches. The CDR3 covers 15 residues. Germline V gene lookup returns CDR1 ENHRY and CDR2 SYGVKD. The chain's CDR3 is CAIRASGTGDYGYTF. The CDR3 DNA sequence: TGTGCCATCAGGGCTTCGGGGACAGGGGACTATGGCTACACCTTC.

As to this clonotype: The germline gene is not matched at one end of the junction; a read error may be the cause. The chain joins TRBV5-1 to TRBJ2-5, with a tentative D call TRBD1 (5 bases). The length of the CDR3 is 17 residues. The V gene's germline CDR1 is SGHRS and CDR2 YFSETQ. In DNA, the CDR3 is TGTGCCAGCAGCGCCCGCTCGAACAGGCTCAGAACTGGGACCCAGTACTTC. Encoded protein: CASSARSNRLRTGTQYF. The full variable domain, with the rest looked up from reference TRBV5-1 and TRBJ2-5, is KAGVTQTPRYLIKTRGQQVTLSCSPISGHRSVSWYQQTPGQGLQFLFEYFSETQRNKGNFPGRFSGRQFSNSRSEMNVSTLELGDSALYLCASSARSNRLRTGTQYFGPGTRLLVL.

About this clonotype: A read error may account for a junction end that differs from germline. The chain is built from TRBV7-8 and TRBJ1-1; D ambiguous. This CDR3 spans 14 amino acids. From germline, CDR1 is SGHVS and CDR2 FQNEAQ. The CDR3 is CASSLATVGTVAFF. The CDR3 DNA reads TGTGCCAGCAGCTTAGCGACCGTGGGCACTGTAGCTTTCTTT.